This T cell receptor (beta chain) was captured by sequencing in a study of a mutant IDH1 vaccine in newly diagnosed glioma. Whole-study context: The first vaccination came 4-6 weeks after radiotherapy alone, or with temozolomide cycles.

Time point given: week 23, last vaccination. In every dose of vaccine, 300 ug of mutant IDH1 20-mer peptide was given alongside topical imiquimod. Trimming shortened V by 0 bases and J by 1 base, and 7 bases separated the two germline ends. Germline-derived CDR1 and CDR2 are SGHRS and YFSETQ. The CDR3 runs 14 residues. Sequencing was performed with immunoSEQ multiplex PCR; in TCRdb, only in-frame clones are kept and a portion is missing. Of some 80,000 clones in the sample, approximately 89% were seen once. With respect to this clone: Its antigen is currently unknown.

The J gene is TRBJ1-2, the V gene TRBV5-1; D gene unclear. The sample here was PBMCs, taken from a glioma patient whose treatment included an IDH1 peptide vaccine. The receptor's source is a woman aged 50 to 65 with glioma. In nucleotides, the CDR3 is TGCGCCAGCAGCTTGGTCGGGCTTAACTATGGCTACACCTTC. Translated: CASSLVGLNYGYTF.